Below, 9 T cell receptor beta chains from the same sample are listed, as sequenced in a study of T-cell memory formation after mild COVID-19. TCRdb re-analysed the 5' RACE reads in MiXCR, keeping a single row per CDR3 protein. The table shows approximately 410,000 distinct CDR3 sequences, with more than 20% occurring only once. The sample comprised PBMCs or a T cell subset sorted from them (not recorded which). Receptor source: an adult woman who had mild COVID-19 (a few samples of this study predate the infection). Cell type and time point are not known.

This clonotype has just a few counts. The chain joins TRBV19 to TRBJ1-1; a possible D gene is TRBD1 (6 bases). Germline CDR1 is LNHDA and CDR2 is SQIVND (reference sequence). V was pared by 3 bases and J by 6 bases, with 14 bases between. This CDR3 comprises 14 residues. The CDR3 loop reads CASSIASGASEAFF. DNA for the CDR3: TGTGCCAGTAGTATTGCCTCGGGGGCGTCTGAAGCTTTCTTT.

The rearrangement uses TRBV7-6 and TRBJ2-3; 7 bases match TRBD2. Germline CDR1 and CDR2: SGHVS and FNYEAQ. Trimming removed 4 bases from V and 4 bases from J; junction bases left unmatched: 5. The CDR3 has 14 residues. The CDR3 sequence: CASSSGGSSDTQYF. The DNA for the CDR3 is TGTGCCAGCAGCTCAGGCGGGAGCTCAGATACGCAGTATTTT.

V gene TRBV5-1 combines with J gene TRBJ1-6; a weak D match, TRBD1 (6 bases). The CDR3 has 16 amino acids. Germline loops: CDR1 SGHRS, CDR2 YFSETQ. V gave up 4 bases and J gave up 6 bases, with 17 bases separating them. CDR3 loop: CASSRQAAVGNSPLHF. CDR3 DNA sequence: TGCGCCAGCAGCCGACAGGCCGCGGTGGGTAATTCACCCCTCCACTTT. Looking up the rest from reference TRBV5-1 and TRBJ1-6 gives the full variable domain: KAGVTQTPRYLIKTRGQQVTLSCSPISGHRSVSWYQQTPGQGLQFLFEYFSETQRNKGNFPGRFSGRQFSNSRSEMNVSTLELGDSALYLCASSRQAAVGNSPLHFGNGTRLTVT.

The sample holds a few counts of this clonotype. The genes are TRBV30 and TRBJ2-3, with D perhaps being TRBD1 or TRBD2 (5 bases each). The CDR3 covers 14 residues. Germline lookup yields CDR1 GTSNPN and CDR2 SVGIG (reference sequence). V lost 0 bases and J 5 bases, leaving 12 bases between the germline ends. CDR3 DNA: TGTGCCTGGAGTGTGAGTGGGACGGGAGATACGCAGTATTTT. It translates to CAWSVSGTGDTQYF.

This chain connects TRBV12-3 or TRBV12-4 to TRBJ2-2, with TRBD2 as a possible D gene (5 bases). Between the trimmed V and J ends, which lost 3 bases and 7 bases, there was a span of 9 bases. The CDR3 spans 13 residues. Here the CDR3 DNA reads TGTGCCAGCAGTTTTTGGGAGAACGGGGAGCTGTTTTTT. Encoded protein: CASSFWENGELFF.

In this sample, this clonotype turned up many times. The rearrangement links TRBV7-2 to TRBJ1-6; D might be TRBD1 (5 bases). The CDR3 extends over 15 amino acids. V was cut by 7 bases and J by 5 bases, with 15 bases left in between. Germline V CDR1 and CDR2: SGHTA, FQGNSA. The CDR3 region has the DNA TGTGCCAGCACTGGGAGAAGGGGTAATAATTCACCCCTCCACTTT. This encodes CASTGRRGNNSPLHF. Full variable domain (remainder filled in from reference TRBV7-2 and TRBJ1-6): GAGVSQSPSNKVTEKGKDVELRCDPISGHTALYWYRQSLGQGLEFLIYFQGNSAPDKSGLPSDRFSAERTGGSVSTLTIQRTQQEDSAVYLCASTGRRGNNSPLHFGNGTRLTVT.

On this clonotype: A junction boundary mismatches the germline segment, possibly from a read error. The genes are TRBV28 and TRBJ2-5; tentative D call: TRBD1 (6 bases). The CDR3 is 16 amino acids. In germline, CDR1 is MDHEN, CDR2 SYDVKM. The CDR3 region is CDSSLFQDSPQETQYF. DNA of the CDR3: TGTGACAGCAGTTTATTCCAGGACAGCCCCCAAGAGACCCAGTACTTC.

This clonotype appeared many times. The gene calls are TRBV4-3 and TRBJ1-1; a weak D match, TRBD1 (6 bases). Germline V gene sequence: CDR1 LGHNA, CDR2 YSLEER. V lost 2 bases and J lost 1, with 8 bases in between. This CDR3 contains 14 residues. CDR3 sequence: CASSQPGQNTEAFF. The CDR3, as DNA: TGCGCCAGCAGCCAACCGGGACAGAACACTGAAGCTTTCTTT.

A few counts support this clonotype. The rearrangement joins TRBV4-3 to TRBJ1-6; the D is unclear. The germline V gene encodes CDR1 LGHNA and CDR2 YSLEER. The CDR3 extends over 15 amino acids. V lost 0 bases and J 6 bases, leaving 9 bases between the germline ends. In DNA form, the CDR3 reads TGCGCCAGCAGCCAAGATTATCTGTTTAATTCACCCCTCCACTTT. Protein product: CASSQDYLFNSPLHF.